The 31 T cell receptor beta chains below were found in one sample sequenced in a study of blood T cell repertoires in COVID-19. The assay was immunoSEQ multiplex PCR, and TCRdb's table has in-frame clones only and misses some. The table includes approximately 77,000 clones, 80% detected once. Sample: peripheral blood. The receptors here all came from an older woman with acute or convalescent COVID-19.

DNA of the CDR3: TGTGCCACCAGCAGGATCCTGGACAGGGGAGGCTACACCTTC. This encodes CATSRILDRGGYTF. The chain recombines TRBV15 with TRBJ1-2, with 9 bases fitting TRBD1. Trimming cost V 3 bases and J 8 bases; bases outside gene matches: 7. In germline, CDR1 is LNHNV, CDR2 YYDKDF (reference sequence). CDR3 length equals 14 residues. The full variable domain, rest sourced from reference TRBV15 and TRBJ1-2, is DAMVIQNPRYQVTQFGKPVTLSCSQTLNHNVMYWYQQKSSQAPKLLFHYYDKDFNNEADTPDNFQSRRPNTSFCFLDIRSPGLGDTAMYLCATSRILDRGGYTFGSGTRLTVV.

The chain joins TRBV6-5 to TRBJ2-3; 11 bases line up with TRBD2. V trimming: 5 bases; J trimming: 1 base; junction bases outside the gene matches: 2. Per the germline V gene, CDR1 is MNHEY and CDR2 is SVGAGI. The CDR3 length is 15 residues. The CDR3 region has the DNA TGTGCCAGCAGTAAACTAGCGGGGGGCACAGATACGCAGTATTTT. As protein: CASSKLAGGTDTQYF.

The J gene is TRBJ2-3, the V gene TRBV7-6, with 12 bases identical to TRBD2. The CDR3 is made up of 18 amino acids. Trimming took 5 bases from V and 0 from J; bases not matched to a gene: 9. Germline lookup yields CDR1 SGHVS and CDR2 FNYEAQ. The CDR3 DNA reads TGTGCCAGCAGCCCTTTCGTGACTAGCGGGAGTAGCACAGATACGCAGTATTTT. Translating it yields CASSPFVTSGSSTDTQYF.

This chain connects TRBV7-2 to TRBJ1-1; 11 nucleotides line up with TRBD1. CDR1 SGHTA and CDR2 FQGNSA come from the germline V gene. This CDR3 comprises 15 residues. The J segment lost 8 bases and the V segment lost 5 bases, leaving 10 bases of the junction unmatched. In DNA form, the CDR3 reads TGTGCCAGCAGCCCCCGGACAGGGGGCCTCAGGGAAGCTTTCTTT. Its translation is CASSPRTGGLREAFF.

Only a few counts were recorded for this clone. This chain uses TRBV4-2 with TRBJ2-3; 15 positions match TRBD2. The CDR3 has 17 residues. The trim removed 1 base at V and 4 bases at J, leaving 3 bases unmatched. Germline assignment: CDR1 LGHNA and CDR2 YNFKEQ. The CDR3 loop reads CASSQGTSGGASDTQYF. DNA for the CDR3: TGTGCCAGCAGCCAAGGGACTAGCGGGGGGGCCTCAGATACGCAGTATTTT.

This clone was seen only a few times. The chain uses TRBV3-1 (or the pseudogene TRBV3-2) and TRBJ2-7; D might be TRBD1 (5 bases). CDR1 is LGHDT and CDR2 is YNNKEL in the germline V gene (reference sequence). Trimming stripped 0 bases from V and 6 bases from J, with 15 bases between. This CDR3 contains 15 residues. The CDR3 DNA reads as TGTGCCAGCAGCCAAGATCTTGTGGGCAGGGTCGAGCAGTACTTC. Translation: CASSQDLVGRVEQYF.

J is TRBJ1-1 and V is TRBV6-1; the match to TRBD1 covers 7 bases. After removal of 5 bases from V and 4 bases from J, the junction contained 10 bases not matched to a gene. The CDR3 length is 15 residues. In germline, CDR1 is MNHNS, CDR2 SASEGT. CDR3 nucleotides: TGTGCCAGCAGTCGCGGACAGGACTCCAGCACTGAAGCTTTCTTT. Its protein is CASSRGQDSSTEAFF.

This CDR3 reads CASSLAYGGTDTQYF. CDR3 sequence (DNA): TGTGCCAGCAGCTTAGCGTACGGGGGCACAGATACGCAGTATTTT. The chain combines TRBV7-6 with TRBJ2-3; D is possibly TRBD2 (5 bases). Trimming stripped 0 bases from V and 1 base from J, with 8 bases between. Germline V gives CDR1 SGHVS, CDR2 FNYEAQ. The CDR3 totals 15 residues.

The chain joins TRBV18 to TRBJ2-5; the match to TRBD2 covers 10 bases. The CDR3 runs to 14 residues. Germline V lookup: CDR1 KGHSH, CDR2 LQKENI. The J segment lost 2 bases and the V segment lost 4 bases, leaving 1 base of the junction unmatched. The CDR3 reads CASSRLAGQETQYF. DNA of the CDR3: TGTGCCAGCTCACGACTAGCGGGTCAAGAGACCCAGTACTTC.

In the case of this clone: The sample holds other DNA sequences that translate to the same CDR3. V is TRBV12-3 or TRBV12-4 and J is TRBJ1-2, with D possibly TRBD1 on 5 matching bases. V was trimmed by 3 bases and J by 4 bases, leaving 9 bases between them. There are 13 residues in the CDR3. The CDR3 DNA sequence: TGTGCCAGCAGTTTGGCCAGGGTCTATGGCTACACCTTC. Its protein is CASSLARVYGYTF.

This chain joins TRBV5-4 and TRBJ2-1, with 9 bases aligning to TRBD2. V trimming: 0 bases; J trimming: 6 bases; junction bases outside the gene matches: 7. Per the germline V gene, CDR1 is SGHNT and CDR2 is YYREEE (reference sequence). The CDR3 extends over 16 amino acids. In DNA, the CDR3 is TGTGCCAGCAGCTTGGAGGGCGGGGGGGGAAGCAATGAGCAGTTCTTC. Translated, it gives CASSLEGGGGSNEQFF.

The genes are TRBV7-3 and TRBJ1-1; D remains unclear. V was clipped by 3 bases and J by 1 base, with 6 bases between them. The germline V gene has CDR1 SGHTA and CDR2 FQGTGA. This CDR3 has 13 residues. In DNA, the CDR3 is TGTGCCAGCAGCTTTGCAGAGAACACTGAAGCTTTCTTT. It encodes CASSFAENTEAFF.

V and J are TRBV5-6 and TRBJ2-6; no clear D gene. Germline CDR1 is SGHDT and CDR2 is YYEEEE. Trimming shortened V by 2 bases and J by 0 bases, and 6 bases separated the two germline ends. The CDR3 has 15 residues. As DNA, the CDR3 is TGTGCCAGCAGCTTTCGTAGCTCTGGGGCCAACGTCCTGACTTTC. This codes for CASSFRSSGANVLTF. Complete variable domain (other parts from reference TRBV5-6 and TRBJ2-6): DAGVTQSPTHLIKTRGQQVTLRCSPKSGHDTVSWYQQALGQGPQFIFQYYEEEERQRGNFPDRFSGHQFPNYSSELNVNALLLGDSALYLCASSFRSSGANVLTFGAGSRLTVL.

This chain connects TRBV11-3 to TRBJ1-1, with 7 bases fitting TRBD1. Germline V gene lookup returns CDR1 SGHNT and CDR2 YENEEA. The CDR3 consists of 14 residues. Trimming at V came to 4 bases and at J to 0 bases, leaving 2 bases not matched to a gene. The CDR3 protein is CASSSGQLNTEAFF. As DNA, the CDR3 is TGTGCCAGCAGCTCGGGACAGCTGAACACTGAAGCTTTCTTT.

J is TRBJ1-5 and V is TRBV18; no definite D call. V lost 0 bases, J lost 6 bases, and 6 bases lay in between. CDR1 KGHSH and CDR2 LQKENI come from the germline V gene. The length of the CDR3 is 13 residues. The CDR3 DNA sequence: TGTGCCAGCTCACCACCTGGCGGTCAGCCCCAGCATTTT. Translating it yields CASSPPGGQPQHF. Full variable domain (outside the CDR3, taken from reference TRBV18 and TRBJ1-5): NAGVMQNPRHLVRRRGQEARLRCSPMKGHSHVYWYRQLPEEGLKFMVYLQKENIIDESGMPKERFSAEFPKEGPSILRIQQVVRGDSAAYFCASSPPGGQPQHFGDGTRLSIL.

This rearrangement joins TRBV2 to TRBJ1-5; 7 bases line up with TRBD1. Trimming cost V 6 bases and J 6 bases; bases outside gene matches: 8. Germline V gene sequence: CDR1 SNHLY, CDR2 FYNNEI. The CDR3 contains 14 residues. The CDR3 coding sequence is TGTGCCAGCAGAGGAGGGGGCGAGTTTCAGCCCCAGCATTTT. This translates into CASRGGGEFQPQHF.

This clone has a handful of counts. The chain carries TRBV24-1 and TRBJ2-1; 8 nucleotides line up with TRBD2. Germline CDR1 is KGHDR and CDR2 is SFDVKD. The ends lost 0 bases at V and 1 base at J; junction bases unmatched: 7. CDR3 size: 18 residues. The CDR3 protein is CATSDLGLAGGSYNEQFF. CDR3 bases: TGTGCCACCAGTGATTTGGGACTAGCTGGGGGATCCTACAATGAGCAGTTCTTC.

The chain uses TRBV5-5 and TRBJ1-1; no clear D gene. The CDR3 sequence is 13 residues long. Trimming removed 0 bases from V and 1 base from J, with 4 bases in between. Germline lookup yields CDR1 SGHKS and CDR2 YYEKEE (reference sequence). CDR3 coding DNA: TGTGCCAGCAGCTTGGGAGCGAACACTGAAGCTTTCTTT. It yields the protein CASSLGANTEAFF.

This chain connects TRBV6-5 to TRBJ2-1; D may be TRBD1 (5 bases). Germline-derived CDR1 and CDR2 are MNHEY and SVGAGI. With 5 bases removed from V and 7 bases from J, the gap between germline ends came to 9 bases. This CDR3 is 12 amino acids long. The CDR3, as DNA: TGTGCCAGCAGTACAGGACGGAATGAGCAGTTCTTC. Translation gives CASSTGRNEQFF.

The rearrangement joins TRBV9 to TRBJ1-3; TRBD1 aligns across 9 bases. The CDR3 covers 14 residues. V shed 3 bases and J 7 bases; nucleotides not matched to a gene: 5. Looked up from germline, CDR1 is SGDLS and CDR2 is YYNGEE. This CDR3 is CASSALGTGNTIYF. The DNA for the CDR3 is TGTGCCAGCAGCGCCCTAGGGACAGGGAACACCATATATTTT.

The chain carries TRBV6-5 and TRBJ1-1; D not certain. CDR3 size: 13 residues. Germline V gene data show CDR1 as MNHEY and CDR2 as SVGAGI. Between the trimmed V and J ends, which lost 5 bases and 0 bases, there was a span of 7 bases. CDR3 bases: TGTGCCAGCAGTCCAAAGCTGAACACTGAAGCTTTCTTT. Translating it yields CASSPKLNTEAFF.

This sequence joins TRBV7-3 and TRBJ2-3; 9 bases are shared with TRBD2. CDR3 length equals 15 residues. In germline, CDR1 is SGHTA, CDR2 FQGTGA. With V trimmed by 4 bases and J by 6 bases, 8 bases remained unmatched. The CDR3 DNA follows: TGTGCCAGCAGCTCTACTAGCGGGCCAATCGATACGCAGTATTTT. Protein product: CASSSTSGPIDTQYF.

The J gene is TRBJ2-7, the V gene TRBV20-1; D perhaps matches TRBD1 (6 bases). The CDR3 extends over 16 amino acids. Germline V gene data show CDR1 as DFQATT and CDR2 as SNEGSKA (reference sequence). V shed 3 bases and J shed 2 bases, with 20 bases lying between them. The CDR3 bases are TGCAGTGCTAGTTTCAGTTCTGGGGGCAGTACCTACGAGCAGTACTTC. Translation: CSASFSSGGSTYEQYF.

The chain carries TRBV18 and TRBJ2-3; D ambiguous. Germline-derived CDR1 and CDR2 are KGHSH and LQKENI. The CDR3 is 14 amino acids. The V gene lost 2 bases and the J gene lost 2 bases, with 8 bases spanning the gap. The CDR3 coding sequence is TGTGCCAGCTCACCAAGGAGAGACACAGATACGCAGTATTTT. This sequence encodes CASSPRRDTDTQYF.

The rearrangement links TRBV20-1 to TRBJ2-1; TRBD2 matches at 11 bases. V was clipped by 3 bases and J by 9 bases; unmatched bases: 1. This CDR3 spans 12 amino acids. Germline CDR1 and CDR2: DFQATT and SNEGSKA (reference sequence). CDR3 protein: CSASSGGVEQFF. The CDR3 DNA reads TGCAGTGCTAGTAGCGGGGGGGTTGAGCAGTTCTTC.

This clone was seen a handful of times. The chain uses TRBV6-5 and TRBJ2-6; D is undetermined. Trimming shortened V by 9 bases and J by 0 bases, and 9 bases separated the two germline ends. Germline loops: CDR1 MNHEY, CDR2 SVGAGI. The CDR3 extends over 14 amino acids. Written as DNA, the CDR3 is TGTGCCAGTGACTTAAGCTCTGGGGCCAACGTCCTGACTTTC. Its protein product is CASDLSSGANVLTF.

This clone was seen only a few times. V gene TRBV12-3 or TRBV12-4 combines with J gene TRBJ1-1, with D unclear. CDR3 length: 12 amino acids. V was shortened by 3 bases and J by 5 bases, with 7 bases between the two germline ends. The CDR3 DNA follows: TGTGCCAGCAGTTTCCCCCTAACTGAAGCTTTCTTT. Translation gives CASSFPLTEAFF.

The chain joins TRBV9 to TRBJ2-7, with 9 bases aligning to TRBD1. The length of the CDR3 is 15 residues. V shed 0 bases, J shed 0 bases, and the junction held 1 base outside the gene matches. The germline gives CDR1 SGDLS, CDR2 YYNGEE. For the CDR3, the DNA is TGTGCCAGCAGCGTAGGGGACAGGGCCTCCTACGAGCAGTACTTC. It is translated as CASSVGDRASYEQYF.

The chain uses TRBV5-1 and TRBJ2-5; tentative D call: TRBD1 (6 bases). V gave up 1 base and J gave up 5 bases, with 15 bases separating them. The CDR3 has 15 residues. Germline-derived CDR1 and CDR2 are SGHRS and YFSETQ. CDR3 coding DNA: TGCGCCAGCAGCTTGATGGGGGCCCATGGGGAGACCCAGTACTTC. It encodes CASSLMGAHGETQYF. The entire variable domain, with the rest obtained from reference TRBV5-1 and TRBJ2-5, is as follows: KAGVTQTPRYLIKTRGQQVTLSCSPISGHRSVSWYQQTPGQGLQFLFEYFSETQRNKGNFPGRFSGRQFSNSRSEMNVSTLELGDSALYLCASSLMGAHGETQYFGPGTRLLVL.

This clone occurred a few times. This chain links TRBV27 with TRBJ2-7; TRBD1 matches at 8 bases. V lost 5 bases to trimming and J lost 3 bases; unmatched junction nucleotides: 6. The length of the CDR3 is 14 residues. Germline values: CDR1 MNHEY, CDR2 SMNVEV (reference sequence). The CDR3 reads CASSRGQGVYEQYF. The CDR3 DNA sequence: TGTGCCAGCAGTAGAGGACAGGGAGTCTACGAGCAGTACTTC.

The chain joins TRBV6-1 to TRBJ2-7, with D tentatively TRBD2 (5 bases). V gave up 1 base and J gave up 6 bases, with 13 bases separating them. Germline CDR1 and CDR2: MNHNS and SASEGT. This CDR3 has 14 residues. For the CDR3, the DNA is TGTGCCAGCAGTGAAGGTCGACTAACGAGCGAGCAGTACTTC. Protein sequence: CASSEGRLTSEQYF.